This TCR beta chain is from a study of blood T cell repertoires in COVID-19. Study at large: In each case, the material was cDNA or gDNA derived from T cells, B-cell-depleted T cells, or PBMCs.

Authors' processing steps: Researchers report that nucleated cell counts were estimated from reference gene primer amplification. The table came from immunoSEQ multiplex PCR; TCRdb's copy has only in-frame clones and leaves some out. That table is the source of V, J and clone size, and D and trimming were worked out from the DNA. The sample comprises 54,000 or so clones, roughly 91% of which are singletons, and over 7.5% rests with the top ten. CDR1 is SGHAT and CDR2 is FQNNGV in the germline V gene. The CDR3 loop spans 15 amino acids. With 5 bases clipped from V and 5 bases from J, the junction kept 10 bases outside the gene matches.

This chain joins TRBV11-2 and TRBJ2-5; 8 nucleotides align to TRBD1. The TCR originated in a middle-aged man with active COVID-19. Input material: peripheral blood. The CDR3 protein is CASSPRTGWGETQYF. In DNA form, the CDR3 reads TGTGCCAGCAGCCCCCGGACAGGGTGGGGCGAGACCCAGTACTTC. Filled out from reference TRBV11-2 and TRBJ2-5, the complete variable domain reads EAGVAQSPRYKIIEKRQSVAFWCNPISGHATLYWYQQILGQGPKLLIQFQNNGVVDDSQLPKDRFSAERLKGVDSTLKIQPAKLEDSAVYLCASSPRTGWGETQYFGPGTRLLVL.